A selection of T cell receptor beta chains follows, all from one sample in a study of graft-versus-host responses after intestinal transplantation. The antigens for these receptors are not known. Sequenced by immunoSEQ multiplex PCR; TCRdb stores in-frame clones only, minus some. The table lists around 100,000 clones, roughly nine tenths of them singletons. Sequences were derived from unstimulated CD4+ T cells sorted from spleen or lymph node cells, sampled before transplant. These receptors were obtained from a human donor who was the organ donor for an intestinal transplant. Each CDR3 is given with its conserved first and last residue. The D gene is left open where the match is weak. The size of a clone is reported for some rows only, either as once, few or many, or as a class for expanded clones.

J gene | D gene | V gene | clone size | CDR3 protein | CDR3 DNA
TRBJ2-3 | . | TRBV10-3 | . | CAINRGTDTQYF | TGTGCCATCAATCGGGGCACAGATACGCAGTATTTT
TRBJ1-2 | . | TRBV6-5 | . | CARAPRRGKPYGYTF | TGTGCCAGAGCCCCTAGGAGGGGAAAACCCTATGGCTACACCTTC
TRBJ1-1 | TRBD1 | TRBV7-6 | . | CASSLGQTRTGKAEAFF | TGTGCCAGCAGCTTAGGCCAGACGAGGACAGGGAAGGCTGAAGCTTTCTTT
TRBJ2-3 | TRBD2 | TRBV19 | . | CASSMLAGALTSTDTQYF | TGTGCCAGTAGTATGCTAGCGGGGGCCCTAACTAGCACAGATACGCAGTATTTT
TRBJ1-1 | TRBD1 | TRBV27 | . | CASSLAGTGGLGTEAFF | TGTGCCAGCAGTTTAGCAGGGACAGGGGGACTGGGTACTGAAGCTTTCTTT
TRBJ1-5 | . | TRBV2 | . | CASSEVLTKSNQPQHF | TGTGCCAGCAGTGAAGTTCTAACGAAAAGCAATCAGCCCCAGCATTTT
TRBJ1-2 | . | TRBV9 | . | CASSVAGNYGYTF | TGTGCCAGCAGCGTAGCCGGGAACTATGGCTACACCTTC
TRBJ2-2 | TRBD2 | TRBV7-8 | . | CASSSGLGAGELFF | TGTGCCAGCAGCTCCGGACTAGGGGCCGGGGAGCTGTTTTTT
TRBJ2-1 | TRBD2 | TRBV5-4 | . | CASSSPGLAGVNEQFF | TGTGCCAGCAGCTCCCCGGGACTAGCGGGGGTTAATGAGCAGTTCTTC
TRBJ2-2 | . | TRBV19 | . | CASSRRTATGELFF | TGTGCCAGTAGCCGGAGGACAGCCACCGGGGAGCTGTTTTTT
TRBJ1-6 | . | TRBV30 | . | CAWGPGVGNSPLHF | TGTGCCTGGGGCCCCGGGGTCGGGAATTCACCCCTCCACTTT
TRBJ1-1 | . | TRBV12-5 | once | CASGLEVVGRTEAFF | TGTGCTAGTGGTTTGGAGGTGGTGGGCCGGACTGAAGCTTTCTTT
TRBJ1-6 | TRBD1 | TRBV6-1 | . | CASRSGTGGFSPLHF | TGTGCCAGCAGATCCGGGACAGGGGGATTTTCACCCCTCCACTTT
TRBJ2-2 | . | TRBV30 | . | CAWSDSRTGELFF | TGTGCCTGGAGCGACTCAAGGACCGGGGAGCTGTTTTTT
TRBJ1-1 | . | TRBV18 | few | CASSPLSMNTEAFF | TGTGCCAGCTCACCACTCAGTATGAACACTGAAGCTTTCTTT
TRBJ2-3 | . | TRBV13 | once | CASSSRAADTQYF | TGTGCCAGCAGCTCCAGGGCCGCAGATACGCAGTATTTT